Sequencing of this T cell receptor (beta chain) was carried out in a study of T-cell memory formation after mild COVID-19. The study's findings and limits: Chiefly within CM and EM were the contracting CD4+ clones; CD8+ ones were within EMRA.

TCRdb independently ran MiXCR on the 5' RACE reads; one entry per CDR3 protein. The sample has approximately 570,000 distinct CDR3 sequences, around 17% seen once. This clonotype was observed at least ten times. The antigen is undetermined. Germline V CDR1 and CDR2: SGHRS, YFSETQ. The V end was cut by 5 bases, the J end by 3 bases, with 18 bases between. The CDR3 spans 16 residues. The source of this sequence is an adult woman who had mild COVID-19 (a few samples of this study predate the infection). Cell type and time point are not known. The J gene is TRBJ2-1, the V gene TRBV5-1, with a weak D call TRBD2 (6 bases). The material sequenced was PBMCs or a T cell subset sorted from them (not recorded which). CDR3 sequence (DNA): TGCGCCAGCAGTTCGGAGGGCGGTTTGGTCTACAATGAGCAGTTCTTC. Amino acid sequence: CASSSEGGLVYNEQFF.